The TCR beta chain under discussion was sequenced for a study of T cells after yellow fever vaccination. Whole-study results and caveats: A large majority of primary-vaccination clones showed up again after the booster (approximately 96% CD4, almost 90% CD8). The secondary response was weaker, and its peak arrived faster, on day 5 versus 15. Among all clonotypes, a small share was observed in both CD4 and CD8 compartments.

Concerning this clonotype itself: Its specificity is not known.

By 5'RACE template switching, TCR cDNA was produced, with a universal primer site and UMIs added in the process. TCRdb reanalysed the 5' RACE reads using MiXCR and keeps one entry per CDR3 protein. Of about 160,000 distinct CDR3 sequences listed, under 7.5% were seen once; the top ten hold 2.5% to 3%. V lost 5 bases and J 5 bases, leaving 15 bases between the germline ends. Germline V gives CDR1 SGHTA, CDR2 FQGNSA. This CDR3 spans 15 amino acids. Material: CD4+ T cells sorted from PBMCs, obtained 5 days after the first yellow fever vaccination. The chain couples TRBV7-2 to TRBJ2-2, with D possibly being TRBD2 (6 bases). The source is a man younger than 30 who received the YFV17D yellow fever vaccine. The CDR3: CASSSSYGGTGELFF. CDR3 DNA: TGTGCCAGCAGCAGTTCGTATGGGGGGACCGGGGAGCTGTTTTTT.